This TCR beta chain originates from a study of cytomegalovirus exposure and HLA in healthy donors. The PCR used 60 Vbeta and 13 Jbeta primers. Clones were sequenced by immunoSEQ multiplex PCR, and TCRdb holds only the in-frame ones, with some missing. The repertoire holds about 160,000 clones, with 82% as singletons. V was clipped by 2 bases and J by 3 bases, with 5 bases between them. CDR3 length: 12 residues. In germline, CDR1 is MDHEN, CDR2 SYDVKM. Whole-study results and caveats: Researchers had no immune exposure information except CMV serostatus available. Overall, about 160 TCR beta chains were annotated as cytomegalovirus-associated. Indistinguishable V segments, including TRBV6-2 and TRBV6-3, were excluded. One later analysis reportedly identified an Asian-associated ancestry cluster that showed fewer N-insertions than the roughly 670-donor mean.

This clone was recorded a few times. Its antigen is unknown. This sequence was found in a girl under 10 years old in good health and CMV-seropositive. The V call is TRBV28, the J call TRBJ2-7; D not certain. The sample taken for sequencing was PBMCs. The CDR3 DNA reads as TGTGCCAGCAGTTTAGGCGGCTACGAGCAGTACTTC. Its protein product is CASSLGGYEQYF.